This T cell receptor beta chain was sequenced during a study of T cells in placental villitis. In terms of the full investigation: Placental TCR-beta repertoires were compared across villitis of unknown etiology, gestational-age-matched unaffected controls, and infectious villitis in order to test an allograft-versus-infection hypothesis.

Using the immunoSEQ v4 bias-controlled multiplex PCR assay, run blinded to group allocation, TCR-beta CDR3 regions were amplified from genomic DNA. To estimate nucleated cell and T cell quantities per sample, reference gene primers were included together with the TCR-beta primers. Sequencing of the libraries was performed on an Illumina MiSeq with a 100-cycle paired-end protocol. Processing in the source paper ran as follows. In the immunoSEQ Analyzer software, diversity and richness were calculated, with richness measured by iChao1 and clonality based on Pielou evenness and Shannon diversity on a 0-1 scale where a higher value means less diversity. Using confidence 3 and substitution 2, CDR3 amino acid sequences together with their V/J genes were queried against VDJdb for CMV, EBV and influenza A specificities. The Morisita-Horn index was used to assess how much TCR-beta amino acid clonotypes overlapped between the villitis of unknown etiology, infectious villitis and control repertoires. TCRdb holds this immuneACCESS table with in-frame rearrangements only. Some clones are missing; in checked studies, unresolved V genes explain under half, and the rest has no known cause. V and J calls and clone size are those listed in that table; D and trimming were worked out from the DNA. The sample has about 5,900 clones on record, about three quarters of them singletons. The ten largest account for under 9.5% of the sample.

This clone has only a few counts. It lacks a known antigen. No base qualities exist here, and no much larger clone lies one base off it. Five infectious villitis placentae, four with confirmed cytomegalovirus and one with Toxoplasma gondii, were included and were not matched to other groups. Mothers with infectious villitis were younger, had smaller fetuses, and delivered preterm or experienced intrauterine demise in a couple of cases. After delivery, placentae were collected and subjected to gross and histological evaluation prior to the selection of archival tissue. Five 10-micron scrolls were cut from each FFPE block, and DNA was then isolated using the AllPrep DNA/RNA FFPE Tissue kit. DNA concentration and purity were checked by NanoDrop, and RNA quality was assessed on a Bioanalyzer. What the work shows at the level of the full study, not this receptor alone: Because the paraffin blocks included small amounts of decidua, some of the captured T cells, particularly in controls, may have been decidual rather than villous infiltrates. With bulk tissue sequencing, helper, regulatory or cytotoxic T cells could not be distinguished, nor could maternal versus fetal T cells, and gamma-delta receptors were excluded. CMV-specific clone frequencies were higher in infectious CMV cases than in villitis of unknown etiology (roughly 0.011 vs 0.001), which did not differ from controls.

The germline V gene (reference sequence) specifies MNHEY as CDR1 and SMNVEV as CDR2. The CDR3 goes from the cysteine to the phenylalanine over 13 residues. Left in the record is the CDR3 DNA by itself, 39 bases read in frame from the first base. V ends up 4 bases short and J 7 bases short, with an unmatched junction base count of 0. The receptor was derived from a human patient with infectious villitis; the placental T cells may come from both mother and fetus. Material for sequencing was placental tissue containing maternal and fetal cells. Recombination linked TRBV27 to TRBJ1-6, with 8 bases in between that match TRBD1. The nucleotides are TGTGCCAGCAGTTACAGGGGGAATTCACCCCTCCACTTT. This sequence encodes CASSYRGNSPLHF.